These 5 T cell receptor beta chains originate from one sample sequenced in a study of the immune and genomic landscape of osteosarcoma. The post-treatment osteosarcoma tumors were primary, local recurrence or metastasis specimens from poor-prognosis patients. Measured with immunoSEQ multiplex PCR; TCRdb has only the in-frame clones, and not every one. This table holds some 5,200 clones, just over 75% found once. The sample taken for sequencing was osteosarcoma tumor tissue from the lung. The receptors derive from a human donor with osteosarcoma.

In the case of this clone: One junction end disagrees with the germline gene, perhaps due to a read error. The genes are TRBV10-2 and TRBJ2-1; D may be TRBD2 (6 bases). Looked up from germline, CDR1 is WSHSY and CDR2 is SAAADI. This CDR3 comprises 17 residues. CDR3 sequence reads: CASSQSGRRSSYNEQFF. Written as DNA, the CDR3 is TGCGCCAGCAGTCAGTCCGGGAGAAGAAGCTCCTACAATGAGCAGTTCTTC.

The CDR3 sequence: CASSYSNVNTEAFF. The CDR3 nucleotides are TGTGCCAGCAGTTACTCGAATGTGAACACTGAAGCTTTCTTT. The chain carries TRBV6-5 and TRBJ1-1; no definite D call. V was clipped by 0 bases and J by 0 bases, with 5 bases between them. The germline V gene has CDR1 MNHEY and CDR2 SVGAGI. CDR3 length equals 14 residues.

This rearrangement joins TRBV5-1 to TRBJ1-4; TRBD1 is a possible D gene (5 bases). V was cut by 1 base and J by 6 bases, with 40 bases left in between. Germline loops: CDR1 SGHRS, CDR2 YFSETQ. The CDR3 covers 24 residues. The CDR3 sequence is CASSLYPHVGQLKNQIVPDEKLFF. CDR3 coding DNA: TGCGCCAGCAGCTTGTATCCCCACGTGGGGCAGCTAAAAAACCAAATCGTCCCAGATGAAAAACTGTTTTTT.

As regards this clone: A read error may produce the germline difference seen at one junction end. The chain links TRBV7-7 to TRBJ2-5; TRBD2 matches 10 bases. The germline V gene has CDR1 SSHAT and CDR2 FNYEAQ (reference sequence). The CDR3 is 15 amino acids. CDR3 sequence: CASSPRTSGSAAQYF. The CDR3 DNA follows: TGTGCTAGCAGCCCGCGGACTAGCGGCTCCGCGGCCCAGTACTTC.

This clone has a handful of counts. The rearrangement uses TRBV7-8 and TRBJ1-5; 7 nucleotides agree with TRBD1. The length of the CDR3 is 14 residues. V dropped 6 bases and J dropped 5; count of bases not matched to a gene: 7. Per germline, CDR1 SGHVS and CDR2 FQNEAQ. The CDR3 sequence: CASRDRDSHQPQHF. The CDR3 bases are TGTGCCAGCAGGGACCGGGACAGTCATCAGCCCCAGCATTTT.